The TCR beta chain under discussion was sequenced for a study of cytomegalovirus exposure and HLA in healthy donors. As for the study in general: From HLA-typed donors, an early data release held approximately 85 million unique TCRs. Regarding the study as a whole: Some public TCRs appeared in many individuals, while most sequences were rare. DRB1 had the most TCR associations and HLA-C the fewest, a later analysis found, with rates varying by HLA locus.

Both 60 Vbeta primers and 13 Jbeta primers went into the PCR. Method: immunoSEQ multiplex PCR; TCRdb's copy keeps in-frame clones and lacks some. This table has roughly 250,000 clones, 80% appearing once. CDR1 and CDR2 from the germline V gene are SGDLS and YYNGEE. The length of the CDR3 is 11 residues. With respect to this clone: Its specificity is unknown. Sequence at one end of the junction differs from germline and may be a read error.

This rearrangement joins TRBV9 to TRBJ2-7; D may be TRBD2 (6 bases). Input material: PBMCs. This TCR was sampled from a girl aged 2 to 9 in good health and CMV-seronegative. The CDR3 loop reads CASSVGGLGDF. DNA for the CDR3: TGTGCCAGCAGCGTAGGGGGACTGGGGGACTTC.